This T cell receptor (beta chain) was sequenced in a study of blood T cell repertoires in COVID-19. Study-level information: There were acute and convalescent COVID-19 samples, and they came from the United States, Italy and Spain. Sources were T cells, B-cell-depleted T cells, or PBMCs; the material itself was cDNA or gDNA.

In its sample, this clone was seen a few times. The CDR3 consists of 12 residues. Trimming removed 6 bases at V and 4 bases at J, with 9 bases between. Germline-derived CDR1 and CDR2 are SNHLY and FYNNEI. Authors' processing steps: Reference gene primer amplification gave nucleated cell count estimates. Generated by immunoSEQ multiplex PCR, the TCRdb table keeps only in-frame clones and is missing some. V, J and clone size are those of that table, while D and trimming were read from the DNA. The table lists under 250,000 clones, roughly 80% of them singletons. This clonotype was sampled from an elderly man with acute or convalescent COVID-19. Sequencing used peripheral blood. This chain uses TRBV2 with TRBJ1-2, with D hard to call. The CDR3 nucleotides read TGTGCCAGCAGCCTAATAAGCTATGGCTACACCTTC. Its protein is CASSLISYGYTF.